This passage covers 15 T cell receptor beta chains from one sample sequenced in a study of cytomegalovirus exposure and HLA in healthy donors. The PCR employed 60 Vbeta primers together with 13 Jbeta primers. Measured with immunoSEQ multiplex PCR; TCRdb has only the in-frame clones, and not every one. The sample lists some 96,000 clones, more than 75% occurring once. Input material: PBMCs. The origin of the receptors is a woman between 55 and 75 years old in good health and CMV-seronegative.

The chain uses TRBV5-6 and TRBJ2-2; 8 nucleotides line up with TRBD1. CDR3 size: 16 residues. The ends lost 4 bases at V and 3 bases at J; junction bases unmatched: 8. Germline assignment: CDR1 SGHDT and CDR2 YYEEEE. The CDR3 coding sequence is TGTGCCAGCAGCCGAATCAGGGGGCGTTACACCGGGGAGCTGTTTTTT. It specifies CASSRIRGRYTGELFF.

The gene calls are TRBV29-1 and TRBJ1-5, with 7 bases fitting TRBD1. Germline V gene data show CDR1 as SQVTM and CDR2 as ANQGSEA. The length of the CDR3 is 13 residues. The V and J ends lost 6 bases and 7 bases, in that order; junction bases with no gene match: 9. CDR3 protein: CSVRTGTGQPQHF. CDR3 coding DNA: TGCAGCGTACGGACAGGTACGGGGCAGCCCCAGCATTTT.

The sample holds one count of this clone. The chain uses TRBV7-2 and TRBJ2-7, with D hard to call. From germline, CDR1 is SGHTA and CDR2 FQGNSA. The ends were cut back, 1 base at V and 5 bases at J, with 12 bases in the middle. The CDR3 length is 14 residues. The CDR3 DNA is TGTGCCAGCAGCTTAGATCTTGCAGTCGACGAGCAGTACTTC. It codes for CASSLDLAVDEQYF. The full variable domain, completed using reference TRBV7-2 and TRBJ2-7, is GAGVSQSPSNKVTEKGKDVELRCDPISGHTALYWYRQSLGQGLEFLIYFQGNSAPDKSGLPSDRFSAERTGGSVSTLTIQRTQQEDSAVYLCASSLDLAVDEQYFGPGTRLTVT.

This clone has only a few counts. This chain uses TRBV19 with TRBJ1-1; weak D call: TRBD1 (6 bases). This CDR3 region has 15 residues. Germline lookup yields CDR1 LNHDA and CDR2 SQIVND (reference sequence). V was pared by 2 bases and J by 9 bases, with 19 bases between. CDR3 amino acids: CASSIRTELPGQAFF. The CDR3 DNA sequence: TGTGCCAGTAGTATAAGGACAGAATTGCCGGGACAAGCTTTCTTT.

The genes are TRBV11-2 and TRBJ1-3; D is undetermined. Trimming took 4 bases from V and 0 from J, leaving 10 bases between them. This CDR3 spans 15 amino acids. In germline, CDR1 is SGHAT, CDR2 FQNNGV. The CDR3 region has the DNA TGTGCCAGCAGCTCCCCGCAGGCCTCTGGAAACACCATATATTTT. It specifies CASSSPQASGNTIYF.

J is TRBJ2-1 and V is TRBV7-2; 11 bases are a match to TRBD2. Germline assignment: CDR1 SGHTA and CDR2 FQGNSA. V lost 5 bases to trimming and J lost 5 bases; unmatched junction nucleotides: 5. CDR3 size: 15 residues. The CDR3 nucleotides are TGTGCCAGCAGCCCTGGGACTAGCGGTCACAATGAGCAGTTCTTC. Its translation: CASSPGTSGHNEQFF.

The chain links TRBV6-5 to TRBJ1-1; tentative D call: TRBD1 (5 bases). Germline lookup yields CDR1 MNHEY and CDR2 SVGAGI. V lost 7 bases and J 0 bases, leaving 9 bases between the germline ends. The CDR3 is made up of 13 amino acids. The CDR3 is CASNRGLNTEAFF. CDR3 nucleotide sequence: TGTGCCAGCAATCGGGGGTTGAACACTGAAGCTTTCTTT.

The chain recombines TRBV6-1 with TRBJ1-1; 7 positions match TRBD1. Germline lookup yields CDR1 MNHNS and CDR2 SASEGT. V shed 6 bases, J shed 4 bases, and the junction held 8 bases outside the gene matches. The CDR3 totals 14 residues. The CDR3 protein is CASSQGVRGTEAFF. The CDR3, as DNA: TGTGCCAGCAGCCAGGGGGTTCGGGGCACTGAAGCTTTCTTT.

This clone was seen a handful of times. This chain connects TRBV6-5 to TRBJ2-7, with 8 bases lining up with TRBD1. Germline CDR1 is MNHEY and CDR2 is SVGAGI. CDR3 length: 13 amino acids. Trimming cost V 11 bases and J 5 bases; bases outside gene matches: 11. The CDR3 protein is CAATGQGSHEQYF. In DNA, the CDR3 is TGTGCCGCAACTGGACAGGGTTCGCACGAGCAGTACTTC.

The gene calls are TRBV9 and TRBJ1-4; unclear D gene. This CDR3 comprises 15 residues. The V and J ends lost 4 bases and 2 bases respectively, with 12 bases between them. Looked up from germline, CDR1 is SGDLS and CDR2 is YYNGEE. The CDR3 DNA reads as TGTGCCAGCAGCCCGTTGGGCTCTACTAATGAAAAACTGTTTTTT. Translated: CASSPLGSTNEKLFF.

V gene TRBV18 combines with J gene TRBJ1-2; TRBD1 aligns across 11 bases. CDR1 is KGHSH and CDR2 is LQKENI in the germline V gene. With V trimmed by 6 bases and J by 6 bases, 6 bases remained unmatched. This CDR3 contains 14 residues. The CDR3 here is CASSGDRGIHGYTF. CDR3 DNA sequence: TGTGCCAGCTCGGGGGACAGGGGGATCCATGGCTACACCTTC.

The CDR3 sequence: CASSNPGQGLETQYF. The DNA for the CDR3 is TGTGCCAGCAGTAACCCGGGACAGGGCTTGGAGACCCAGTACTTC. This chain uses TRBV6-5 with TRBJ2-5; 9 bases are a match to TRBD1. Germline assignment: CDR1 MNHEY and CDR2 SVGAGI. CDR3 length: 15 amino acids. Trimming at V came to 5 bases and at J to 5 bases, leaving 9 bases not matched to a gene.

This clone has just a few counts. V usage is TRBV11-2 and J usage is TRBJ2-2; D not resolved. Germline V lookup: CDR1 SGHAT, CDR2 FQNNGV. This CDR3 is 13 amino acids long. Trimming removed 11 bases from V and 2 bases from J, with 12 bases in between. The CDR3: CADARYNTGELFF. The CDR3 DNA follows: TGTGCCGATGCGCGGTACAACACCGGGGAGCTGTTTTTT.

The CDR3 DNA reads TGTGCCAGCAGCGTGACTAGCGCCTCATACAATGAGCAGTTCTTC. Translating it yields CASSVTSASYNEQFF. The chain combines TRBV5-6 with TRBJ2-1, with TRBD2 identical over 8 bases. Germline V gene sequence: CDR1 SGHDT, CDR2 YYEEEE. The CDR3 runs to 15 residues. The trim removed 4 bases at V and 4 bases at J, leaving 7 bases unmatched.

The rearrangement uses TRBV7-6 and TRBJ2-1; possible D gene TRBD1, 6 bases. CDR3 size: 16 residues. Trimming pared 4 bases from V and 8 bases from J, leaving 21 bases between. Germline V gene sequence: CDR1 SGHVS, CDR2 FNYEAQ. The CDR3 sequence is CASSSISWQGRDEQFF. In DNA form, the CDR3 reads TGTGCCAGCAGCTCCATTAGTTGGCAGGGGCGCGATGAGCAGTTCTTC. Combining the CDR3 with reference TRBV7-6 and TRBJ2-1 gives the whole variable domain GAGVSQSPRYKVTKRGQDVALRCDPISGHVSLYWYRQALGQGPEFLTYFNYEAQQDKSGLPNDRFSAERPEGSISTLTIQRTEQRDSAMYRCASSSISWQGRDEQFFGPGTRLTVL.